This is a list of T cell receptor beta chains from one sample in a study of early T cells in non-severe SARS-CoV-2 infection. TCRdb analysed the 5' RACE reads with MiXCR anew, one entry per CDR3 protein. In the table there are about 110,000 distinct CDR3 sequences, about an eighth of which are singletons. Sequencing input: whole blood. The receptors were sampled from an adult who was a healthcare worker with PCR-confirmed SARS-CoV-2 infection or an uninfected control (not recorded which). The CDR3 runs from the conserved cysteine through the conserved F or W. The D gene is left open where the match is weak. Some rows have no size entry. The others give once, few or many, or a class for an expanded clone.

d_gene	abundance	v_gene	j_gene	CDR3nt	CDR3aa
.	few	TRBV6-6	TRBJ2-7	TGTGCCAGCAGTTACTCTCACTGGGGGAACTACGAGCAGTACTTC	CASSYSHWGNYEQYF
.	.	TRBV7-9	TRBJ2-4	TGTGCCAGCAGCCCCGAGATAAACATTCAGTACTTC	CASSPEINIQYF
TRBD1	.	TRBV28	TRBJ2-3	TGTGCCAGCCAGACAGGGGGGGGGCGACCAGATACGCAGTATTTT	CASQTGGGRPDTQYF
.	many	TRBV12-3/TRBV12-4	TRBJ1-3	TGTGCCAGCAGTTTAGTCTTACGACCCGTCGGAAACACCATATATTTT	CASSLVLRPVGNTIYF
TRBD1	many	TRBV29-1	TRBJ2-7	TGCAGCGCCTTCACAGGGGCCCTCTACGAGCAGTACTTC	CSAFTGALYEQYF
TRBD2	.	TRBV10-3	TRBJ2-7	TGTGCCATCAGTACTAGCGGGGGTACAACCTACGAGCAGTACTTC	CAISTSGGTTYEQYF
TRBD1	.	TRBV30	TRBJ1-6	TGTGCCTGGAGGCAAGACAGGGATTCACCCCTCCACTTT	CAWRQDRDSPLHF
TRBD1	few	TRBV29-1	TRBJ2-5	TGCAGCGTTGGACAGGGATGGGGAGAGACCCAGTACTTC	CSVGQGWGETQYF
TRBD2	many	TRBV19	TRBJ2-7	TGTGCCAGTAGTACACTAGCGGGAGGGCCTCCAGGCGAGCAGTACTTC	CASSTLAGGPPGEQYF
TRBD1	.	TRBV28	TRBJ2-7	TGTGCCAGCACCATCCAAGGGGGCGACTACGAGCAGTACTTC	CASTIQGGDYEQYF
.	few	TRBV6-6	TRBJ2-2	TGTGCCAGCAGTCTCAGGGGGAGGACCGGGGAGCTGTTTTTT	CASSLRGRTGELFF
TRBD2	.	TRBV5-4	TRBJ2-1	TGTGCCAGCAGCCCGGCGAACAGACTCGGGACTAGCGGGAGGCTGAGGGATGAGCAGTTCTTC	CASSPANRLGTSGRLRDEQFF
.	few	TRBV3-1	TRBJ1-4	TGTGCCAGCAGCCAAGTAGGGTCTAATGAAAAACTGTTTTTT	CASSQVGSNEKLFF
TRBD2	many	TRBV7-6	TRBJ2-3	TGTGCCAGCAGCTTAGTGCCTAGCGGGGGTTACACAGATACGCAGTATTTT	CASSLVPSGGYTDTQYF
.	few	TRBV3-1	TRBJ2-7	TGTGCCAGCAGCCATCTCGGAAGCGTCCAATCCTACGAGCAGTACTTC	CASSHLGSVQSYEQYF
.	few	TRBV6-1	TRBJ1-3	TGTGCCAGCACCTTGGAGGACTCTGGAAACACCATATATTTT	CASTLEDSGNTIYF
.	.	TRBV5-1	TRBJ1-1	TGCGCCAGCAGCTTGGGGACAGCTAATTATGAAGCTTTCTTT	CASSLGTANYEAFF
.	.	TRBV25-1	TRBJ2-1	TGTGCCAGCGGAGGCGGGATCTCCTACAATGAGCAGTTCTTC	CASGGGISYNEQFF
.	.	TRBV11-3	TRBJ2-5	TGTGCCAGCAGCTCTCGACAGGGACTAAACTCAGAGACCCAGTACTTC	CASSSRQGLNSETQYF
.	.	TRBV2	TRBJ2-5	TGTGTCAGCAGTGAAGAAGTGACCGCCTCGGAGACCCAGTACTTC	CVSSEEVTASETQYF
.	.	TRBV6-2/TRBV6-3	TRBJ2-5	TGTGCCAGCAGTTATGAGCTAGAGTTGCCCCAGTACTTC	CASSYELELPQYF
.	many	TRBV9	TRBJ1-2	TGTGCCAGCAGCGCGGGGGGAGACTACCCCTATGGCTACACCTTC	CASSAGGDYPYGYTF
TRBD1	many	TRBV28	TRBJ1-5	TGTGCCAGCAGACGGACAGGGGTAGGCAATCAGCCCCAGCATTTT	CASRRTGVGNQPQHF
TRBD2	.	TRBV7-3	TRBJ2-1	TGTGCCAGCAGCTTTACTAGCGGACCCCATAATGAGCAGTTCTTC	CASSFTSGPHNEQFF
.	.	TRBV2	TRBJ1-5	TGTGCCAGCAATTGGGACCCTAACCGGGCCAATCAGCCCCAGCATTTT	CASNWDPNRANQPQHF
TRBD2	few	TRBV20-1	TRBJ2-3	TGCAGTGCTAGTGTCGCTAGCGGTACAGATACGCAGTATTTT	CSASVASGTDTQYF
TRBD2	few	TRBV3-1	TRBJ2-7	TGTGCCAGCAGTCCAGCGGGACCCCGCTCCTACGAGCAGTACTTC	CASSPAGPRSYEQYF
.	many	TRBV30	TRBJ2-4	TGTGCCTGGAGTCTAGCTGAGACCCTGGTAATAAGGGACATTCAGTACTTC	CAWSLAETLVIRDIQYF
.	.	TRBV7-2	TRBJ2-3	TGTGCCAGCAGCGTATACATGGGAAATACGCAGTATTTT	CASSVYMGNTQYF
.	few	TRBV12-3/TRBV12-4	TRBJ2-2	TGTGCCAGCAGTTTAAGGGACACCGGGGAGCTGTTTTTT	CASSLRDTGELFF
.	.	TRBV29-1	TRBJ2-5	TGCAGCATCCTGATGGGACAAACCCTCCCCGCCCTATTC	CSILMGQTLPALF
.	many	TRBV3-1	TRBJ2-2	TGTGCCAGCAGCCGTCGTTGGGGGGCGCGCACCGGGGAGCTGTTTTTT	CASSRRWGARTGELFF
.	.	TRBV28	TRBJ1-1	TGTGCCAGCAGTTTCAGCGTGCGAATGACTTTCTTT	CASSFSVRMTFF
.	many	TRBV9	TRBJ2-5	TGTGCCAGCAGCGTAGGGCCGGGTTCGGGGGAGACCCAGTACTTC	CASSVGPGSGETQYF
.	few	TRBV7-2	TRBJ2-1	TGTGCCAGCAGCACGCGGACACTGGAGATTCACAATGAGCAGTTCTTC	CASSTRTLEIHNEQFF
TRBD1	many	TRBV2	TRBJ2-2	TGTGCCACCCCCCGGGACAGAAACACCGGGGAGCTGTTTTTT	CATPRDRNTGELFF
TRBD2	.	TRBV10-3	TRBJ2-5	TGTGCCTCCGCTCCTAGCGGCCCCCAAGAGACCCAGTACTTC	CASAPSGPQETQYF
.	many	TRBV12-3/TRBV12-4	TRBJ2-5	TGTGCCAGCAGTTTAAAGGTCGGGGAAGGGACCCAGTACTTC	CASSLKVGEGTQYF